Following are 10 T cell receptor beta chains from one sample sequenced in a study of blood T cell repertoires in COVID-19. The protocol was immunoSEQ multiplex PCR, while the TCRdb copy is restricted to in-frame clones and leaves out a portion. The sample carries around 330,000 clones, roughly 86% recorded once. The sequencing input was PBMCs or T cells enriched from blood (not recorded which). These receptor sequences come from a woman under 30 who had recovered from COVID-19.

Many counts were recorded for this clone. The J gene is TRBJ2-7, the V gene TRBV14, with TRBD2 matching over 10 bases. The ends lost 5 bases at V and 5 bases at J; junction bases unmatched: 15. The germline gives CDR1 SGHDN, CDR2 FVKESK. This CDR3 spans 17 amino acids. The CDR3, as DNA: TGTGCCAGCAGCTCGATTAGGAGTAGCGGGAGGCCCCACGAGCAGTACTTC. Protein: CASSSIRSSGRPHEQYF.

The chain combines TRBV7-2 with TRBJ2-7; 8 bases map to TRBD2. Germline V gene data show CDR1 as SGHTA and CDR2 as FQGNSA. V shed 3 bases and J 2 bases; nucleotides not matched to a gene: 6. This CDR3 has 15 amino acids. The CDR3 protein is CASSLGGTRAYEQYF. CDR3 sequence (DNA): TGTGCCAGCAGCTTGGGTGGGACTAGAGCCTACGAGCAGTACTTC.

The chain is built from TRBV5-1 and TRBJ2-1, with 11 bases identical to TRBD2. The junction had 12 bases not matched to a gene; V was cut back by 4 bases and J by 6 bases. The CDR3 runs to 17 residues. Germline V lookup: CDR1 SGHRS, CDR2 YFSETQ. CDR3: CASSLSPRTSGSNEQFF. In DNA, the CDR3 is TGCGCCAGCAGCCTGTCCCCCCGAACTAGCGGGAGCAATGAGCAGTTCTTC.

The chain combines TRBV19 with TRBJ1-5, with 9 bases lining up with TRBD1. Trimming cost V 5 bases and J 3 bases; bases outside gene matches: 8. The CDR3 runs 16 residues. CDR1 LNHDA and CDR2 SQIVND come from the germline V gene (reference sequence). The DNA for the CDR3 is TGTGCCAGTAGTCTTTACCGGGACAGGGTCAATCAGCCCCAGCATTTT. Translating gives CASSLYRDRVNQPQHF.

This rearrangement joins TRBV5-4 to TRBJ1-2; TRBD1 matches 7 bases. The CDR3 runs 15 residues. Germline V lookup: CDR1 SGHNT, CDR2 YYREEE (reference sequence). J was trimmed by 1 base and V by 0 bases; bases with no gene match: 3. The CDR3 here is CASSLAAGGNYGYTF. CDR3 in DNA: TGTGCCAGCAGCTTGGCGGCAGGGGGTAACTATGGCTACACCTTC.

The CDR3 DNA follows: TGTGCCAGCGGCCCCGGGACAGGGAGGGACAGTCAGCCCCAGCATTTT. It translates to CASGPGTGRDSQPQHF. The chain is built from TRBV27 and TRBJ1-5, with 9 bases matching TRBD1. Germline V lookup: CDR1 MNHEY, CDR2 SMNVEV (reference sequence). The CDR3 is 16 amino acids. Trimming took 8 bases from V and 6 from J; bases not matched to a gene: 14.

At least ten counts were recorded for this clone. The rearrangement uses TRBV3-1 (or the pseudogene TRBV3-2) and TRBJ1-3; 11 bases line up with TRBD1. Trimming at V came to 6 bases and at J to 2 bases, leaving 0 bases not matched to a gene. The CDR3 is 14 residues long. Germline V gene lookup returns CDR1 LGHDT and CDR2 YNNKEL (reference sequence). The CDR3 coding sequence is TGTGCCAGCAGGGACAGGGGGCCTGGAAACACCATATATTTT. It specifies CASRDRGPGNTIYF.

The chain recombines TRBV18 with TRBJ2-1; 8 bases fit TRBD2. CDR1 is KGHSH, CDR2 LQKENI, per germline. Trimming removed 0 bases from V and 3 bases from J; junction bases left unmatched: 7. The CDR3 runs 17 residues. CDR3 sequence (DNA): TGTGCCAGCTCACCACCGGGAGCGGGGGATTTCTACAATGAGCAGTTCTTC. This codes for CASSPPGAGDFYNEQFF.

In this sample, this clone turned up once. The J gene is TRBJ2-5, the V gene TRBV7-3; D perhaps matches TRBD2 (7 bases). The CDR3 length is 16 residues. The germline V and J ends were trimmed by 5 bases and 2 bases, with 18 bases remaining between them. Per the germline V gene, CDR1 is SGHTA and CDR2 is FQGTGA. CDR3 sequence: CASSPSGGGHQETQYF. Here the CDR3 DNA reads TGTGCCAGCAGCCCAAGCGGCGGGGGCCATCAAGAGACCCAGTACTTC.

This chain links TRBV7-2 with TRBJ1-2, with a tentative D call TRBD1 (6 bases). The CDR3 is 13 residues long. Trimming took 4 bases from V and 3 from J, leaving 9 bases between them. Germline V CDR1 and CDR2: SGHTA, FQGNSA. CDR3 residues: CASSYRVDYGYTF. DNA of the CDR3: TGTGCCAGCAGCTACAGGGTTGACTATGGCTACACCTTC.